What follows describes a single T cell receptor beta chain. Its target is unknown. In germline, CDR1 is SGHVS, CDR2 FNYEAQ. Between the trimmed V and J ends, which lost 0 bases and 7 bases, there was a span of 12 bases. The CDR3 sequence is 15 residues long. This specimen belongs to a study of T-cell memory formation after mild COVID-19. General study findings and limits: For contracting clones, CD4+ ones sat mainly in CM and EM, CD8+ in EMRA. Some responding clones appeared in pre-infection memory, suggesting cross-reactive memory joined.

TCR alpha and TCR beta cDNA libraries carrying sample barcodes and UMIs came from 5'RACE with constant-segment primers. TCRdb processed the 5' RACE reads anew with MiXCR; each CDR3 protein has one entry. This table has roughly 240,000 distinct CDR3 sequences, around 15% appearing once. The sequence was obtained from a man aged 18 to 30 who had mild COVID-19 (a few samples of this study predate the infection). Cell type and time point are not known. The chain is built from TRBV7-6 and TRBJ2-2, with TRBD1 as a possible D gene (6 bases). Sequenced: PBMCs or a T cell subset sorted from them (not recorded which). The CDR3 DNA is TGTGCCAGCAGCTTAGCGTGGGGGCTGGGCGGGGAGCTGTTTTTT. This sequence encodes CASSLAWGLGGELFF.